This T cell receptor (beta chain) was found in a study of vaccination effects on CD4 cells after COVID-19. General study results and limits: Pronounced clonal contraction occurred in clones induced by infection and by vaccine late after vaccination.

About this clone: The antigen remains undetermined.

Repertoires were generated with immunoSEQ multiplex PCR, while TCRdb's copy carries only in-frame clones and drops some. Of under 80,000 clones in the sample, about 74% were seen once. Before sequencing took place, the ViraFEST assay used viral peptide pools to expand antigen-specific CD4+ T cells. At the end of around eleven days of culture, CD4+ T cells were isolated. A few million PBMC per well were cultured with 10 IU/ml IL-2 and 7.5 to 10 ug/ml peptides. The V end lost 2 bases, the J end lost 5 bases, and 9 bases lay between the germline ends. CDR1 and CDR2 (germline): SGHTA, FQGNSA. CDR3 length: 13 amino acids.

This receptor was obtained from a human donor who received a COVID-19 vaccine. The J gene is TRBJ2-5, the V gene TRBV7-2; a possible D gene is TRBD2 (6 bases). This sample comprised CD4+ T cells from PBMCs cultured with HCoV-229E spike peptides, obtained before COVID-19 vaccination. The DNA for the CDR3 is TGTGCCAGCAGCTTAACTAGCCGGGAGACCCAGTACTTC. Its translation: CASSLTSRETQYF.